These 5 T cell receptor beta chains share one sample of origin, sequenced in a study of cytomegalovirus exposure and HLA in healthy donors (dated by TCRdb to the late 2010s). The library was obtained by the immunoSEQ multiplex PCR assay. For the multiplex PCR, a mixture combining 60 forward primers for TCR Vbeta segments and 13 reverse primers for TCR Jbeta segments was used. Imported from immuneACCESS, the table was reduced by TCRdb to in-frame sequences with V and J called. These copies leave out some clones; in studies compared against another copy, an unresolved V gene accounts for under half, and the cause of the remainder is not known. In this sample the table shows over 200,000 clones, 75% to 85% of which occur a single time. The biggest ten clones account for 2.5% to 3.5% of the sample. The sample consisted of PBMCs. These TCRs come from a woman aged 55 to 70 in good health and CMV-seropositive.

V gene TRBV7-3 combines with J gene TRBJ2-1, with D possibly matching TRBD2 (5 bases). The germline V and J ends were trimmed by 1 base and 8 bases, with 12 bases remaining between them. The CDR3 contains 14 residues. The V gene's germline CDR1 is SGHTA and CDR2 FQGTGA. CDR3 DNA: TGTGCCAGCAGCTTAAACGGAGGTTGGGATGAGCAGTTCTTC. Amino acid sequence: CASSLNGGWDEQFF.

The chain carries TRBV7-7 and TRBJ2-1; 9 bases agree with TRBD1. V shed 5 bases and J 2 bases; nucleotides not matched to a gene: 7. CDR1 is SSHAT, CDR2 FNYEAQ, per germline (reference sequence). The CDR3 is 16 residues long. This chain's CDR3 is CASSPEGQGPYNEQFF. The CDR3 DNA follows: TGTGCCAGCAGCCCAGAGGGACAGGGACCCTACAATGAGCAGTTCTTC.

V usage is TRBV5-1 and J usage is TRBJ2-5; 9 nucleotides match TRBD1. From germline, CDR1 is SGHRS and CDR2 YFSETQ. The ends lost 5 bases at V and 1 base at J; junction bases unmatched: 0. The CDR3 runs 13 residues. The CDR3 region is CASRTGGQETQYF. The CDR3 DNA follows: TGCGCCAGCAGGACAGGGGGCCAAGAGACCCAGTACTTC.

The CDR3 protein is CASSPLIMTSGGIQYF. The CDR3 region has the DNA TGTGCCAGCAGCCCGCTGATAATGACTAGCGGGGGGATTCAGTACTTC. J is TRBJ2-4 and V is TRBV7-9, with 13 nucleotides matching TRBD2. The germline V gene encodes CDR1 SEHNR and CDR2 FQNEAQ (reference sequence). Losses at the gene ends were 5 bases for V and 10 bases for J; bases not matched to a gene: 11. The CDR3 is made up of 16 amino acids.

The genes are TRBV5-1 and TRBJ2-1; TRBD1 aligns across 7 bases. The V segment lost 3 bases and the J segment 8 bases; nucleotides outside the gene matches: 8. Germline CDR1 reads SGHRS; CDR2 reads YFSETQ. The CDR3 has 14 residues. For the CDR3, the DNA is TGCGCCAGCAGCTCGAAAGGGGGCTCGGATGAGCAGTTCTTC. Residues: CASSSKGGSDEQFF. Drawing the rest from reference TRBV5-1 and TRBJ2-1, the complete variable domain is KAGVTQTPRYLIKTRGQQVTLSCSPISGHRSVSWYQQTPGQGLQFLFEYFSETQRNKGNFPGRFSGRQFSNSRSEMNVSTLELGDSALYLCASSSKGGSDEQFFGPGTRLTVL.